Reported below is one T cell receptor beta chain. Its antigen target is currently unknown. No clone much larger than this one lies a single base away; base qualities are absent. This entry is derived from a study of early T cells in non-severe SARS-CoV-2 infection (dated by TCRdb to the early 2020s). Background for the entire study: Bulk RNA from unsorted whole blood was used for TCR sequencing, so alpha and beta chains could not be paired. What the study reported, not specific to this receptor: VDJdb matching was skewed toward anti-spike CD8 responses, so virus-specific expansions were likely underestimated and private and CD4 specificities were missed.

Set within a cohort of healthcare workers in London, UK, this nested case-control study involved weekly PCR testing of nasopharyngeal swabs along with blood sampling. Between 23 and 31 March 2020, the week of the UK lockdown, healthcare workers were enrolled and then followed up weekly for as long as 16 weeks. Libraries were made using 5' RACE. The sequencer listed for this sample is NextSeq 500. The TCR library protocol attached unique molecular identifiers to individual cDNA molecules to correct for sequencing error and PCR bias. TCR alpha and beta chains were both sequenced, and the abundances of alpha and beta sequences in each sample were closely correlated with each other. The authors' analysis ran thus. Decombinator V4 was used to annotate TCR sequences for V gene, J gene and CDR3. Expanded TCRs were defined as changing significantly between any two time points under a Poisson model with p below 0.0001. TCR abundances were normalised to the total number of TCRs sequenced in each sample and reported as counts per million. TRAV1-2 paired with TRAJ12, TRAJ20 or TRAJ33 defined MAIT TCRs, while TRAV10 paired with TRAJ18 defined iNKT TCRs. VDJdb, accessed on 1 November 2021, was searched for TCRs annotated for CMV, EBV and SARS-CoV-2, and TCRs annotated for more than one antigen were excluded. The raw public reads went through TCRdb reprocessing: fastp at Q25, MiXCR clone calling, in-frame beta chains kept. Duplicate CDR3 protein sequences are folded into a single record with the most common DNA and genes. The V and J calls were determined by TCRdb, not by the authors. Across this sample there are approximately 69,000 distinct CDR3 sequences, with 10% to 15% seen only once. Roughly 7% of the sample goes to the ten largest clones.

For CDR1 and CDR2, the germline V gene lists SNHLY and FYNNEI. The CDR3 covers 13 residues, taking in both the cysteine and the phenylalanine. Of all the DNA, just the CDR3 is kept, 39 bases in frame from base 1. Trimming removed 3 bases from V and 8 bases from J, leaving 10 bases between the germline ends. Source material: whole blood. The sequence joins TRBV2 to TRBJ1-4; TRBD1 is a possible D gene, resting on 6 matching bases. This receptor was taken from an adult who was a healthcare worker with PCR-confirmed SARS-CoV-2 infection or an uninfected control (not recorded which). The DNA reads as follows: TGTGCCAGCAGTGAGGAGGGGGGGGAAAAACTGTTTTTT. Its protein is CASSEEGGEKLFF. Outside the CDR3, residues come from the reference TRBV2 and TRBJ1-4 proteins, so the full variable domain is: EPEVTQTPSHQVTQMGQEVILRCVPISNHLYFYWYRQILGQKVEFLVSFYNNEISEKSEIFDDQFSVERPDGSNFTLKIRSTKLEDSAMYFCASSEEGGEKLFFGSGTQLSVL.